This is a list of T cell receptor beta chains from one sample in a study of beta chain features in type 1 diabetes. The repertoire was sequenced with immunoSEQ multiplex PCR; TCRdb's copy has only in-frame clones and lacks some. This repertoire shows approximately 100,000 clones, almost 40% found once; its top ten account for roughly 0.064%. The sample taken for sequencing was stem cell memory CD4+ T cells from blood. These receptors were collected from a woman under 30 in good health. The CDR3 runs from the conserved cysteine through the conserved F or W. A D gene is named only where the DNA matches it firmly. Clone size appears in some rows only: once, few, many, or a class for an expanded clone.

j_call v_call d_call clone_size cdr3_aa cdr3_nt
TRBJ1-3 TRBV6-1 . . CASSEQVYTIYF TGTGCCAGCAGTGAACAGGTTTACACCATATATTTT
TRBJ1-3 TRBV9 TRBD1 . CASSPRGQLVGGNTIYF TGTGCCAGCAGCCCCCGGGGACAGCTTGTGGGGGGAAACACCATATATTTT
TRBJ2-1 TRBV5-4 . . CASSSPEYNEQFF TGTGCCAGCAGCTCGCCAGAATACAATGAGCAGTTCTTC
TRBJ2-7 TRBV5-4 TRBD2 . CASSLDPLAGSSYEQYF TGTGCCAGCAGCTTGGACCCCCTAGCGGGGAGCTCCTACGAGCAGTACTTC
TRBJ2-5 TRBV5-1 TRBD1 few CASSFQQGVKETQYF TGCGCCAGCAGCTTCCAACAGGGGGTGAAGGAGACCCAGTACTTC
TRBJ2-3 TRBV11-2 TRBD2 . CASAGVWGTDTQYF TGTGCCAGCGCGGGGGTCTGGGGCACAGATACGCAGTATTTT
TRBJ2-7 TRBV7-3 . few CASSLEGGVYEQYF TGTGCCAGCAGCTTAGAGGGCGGGGTCTACGAGCAGTACTTC
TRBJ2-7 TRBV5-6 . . CASSFRLGYEQYF TGTGCCAGCAGCTTCCGTCTAGGCTACGAGCAGTACTTC
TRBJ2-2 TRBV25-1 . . CASRPRGPGELFF TGTGCCAGCCGCCCTCGAGGTCCCGGGGAGCTGTTTTTT
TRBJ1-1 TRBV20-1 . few CSVGGNTEAFF TGCAGTGTTGGAGGTAACACTGAAGCTTTCTTT
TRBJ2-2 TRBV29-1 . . CSAKPGGLAGELFF TGCAGCGCCAAGCCCGGGGGGCTAGCCGGGGAGCTGTTTTTT
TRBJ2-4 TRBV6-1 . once CASRLTAAKNIQYF TGTGCCAGCAGACTGACTGCAGCCAAAAACATTCAGTACTTC
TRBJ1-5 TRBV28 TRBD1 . CASLDRGNQPQHF TGTGCCAGTTTGGACAGGGGCAATCAGCCCCAGCATTTT
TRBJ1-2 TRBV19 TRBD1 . CASTPDRGNYGYTF TGTGCCAGTACCCCAGACAGGGGGAACTATGGCTACACCTTC
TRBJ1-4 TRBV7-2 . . CASSLDGGEKLFF TGTGCCAGCAGCTTAGATGGGGGGGAAAAACTGTTTTTT
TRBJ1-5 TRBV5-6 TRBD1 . CASSSTIRDRLYNQPQHF TGTGCCAGCAGCTCCACAATCCGGGACAGGCTTTACAATCAGCCCCAGCATTTT
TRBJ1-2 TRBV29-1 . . CSADRWNYGYTF TGCAGCGCGGACAGATGGAACTATGGCTACACCTTC
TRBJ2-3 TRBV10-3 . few CAISVQDTDTQYF TGTGCCATCAGCGTACAGGACACAGATACGCAGTATTTT
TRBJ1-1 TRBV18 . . CASSPVRDTEAFF TGTGCCAGCTCACCGGTCAGGGACACTGAAGCTTTCTTT
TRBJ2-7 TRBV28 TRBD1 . CASIVGGANSYEQYF TGTGCCAGCATAGTAGGGGGCGCAAACTCCTACGAGCAGTACTTC
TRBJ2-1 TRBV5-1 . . CASTSPFRGGEQFF TGCGCCAGCACCTCGCCCTTCAGGGGCGGTGAGCAGTTCTTC
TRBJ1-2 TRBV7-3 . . CASSLTAGGKDGYTF TGTGCCAGCAGCTTAACGGCGGGGGGCAAGGATGGCTACACCTTC
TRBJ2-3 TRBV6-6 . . CASSSSTSSTDTQYF TGTGCCAGCAGTTCCAGTACCTCTAGCACAGATACGCAGTATTTT
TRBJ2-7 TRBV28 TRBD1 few CASRQTLGTGVF TGTGCCAGCAGACAGACATTAGGGACAGGGGTCTTC
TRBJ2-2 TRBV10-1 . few CASRKGVGNTGELFF TGCGCCAGCAGAAAGGGAGTGGGGAACACCGGGGAGCTGTTTTTT
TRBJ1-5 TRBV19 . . CASSIATGPSNQPQHF TGTGCCAGTAGTATCGCCACAGGGCCTAGCAATCAGCCCCAGCATTTT
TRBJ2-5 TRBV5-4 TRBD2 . CASNPGRDRETQYF TGTGCCAGCAACCCTGGGAGGGATAGAGAGACCCAGTACTTC
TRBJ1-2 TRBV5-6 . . CASSWGLPRSYGYTF TGTGCCAGCAGCTGGGGCCTCCCGCGAAGCTATGGCTACACCTTC
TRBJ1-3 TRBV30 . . CAWSLYGGNGNTIYF TGTGCCTGGAGTCTTTACGGGGGGAATGGAAACACCATATATTTT
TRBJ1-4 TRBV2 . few CASSVSGSLDEKLFF TGTGCCAGCAGTGTGTCCGGGTCCCTCGATGAAAAACTGTTTTTT
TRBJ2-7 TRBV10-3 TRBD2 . CAISGTSGSYEQYF TGTGCCATCAGTGGGACTAGCGGCTCCTACGAGCAGTACTTC
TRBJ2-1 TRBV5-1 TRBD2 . CASSPKGAGAYNEQFF TGCGCCAGCAGCCCGAAAGGGGCGGGGGCCTACAATGAGCAGTTCTTC
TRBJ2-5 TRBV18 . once CASSPPTVETQYF TGTGCCAGCTCACCACCCACGGTGGAGACCCAGTACTTC
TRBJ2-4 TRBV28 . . CASSPNPRTKNIQYF TGTGCCAGCAGTCCGAACCCTAGAACCAAAAACATTCAGTACTTC
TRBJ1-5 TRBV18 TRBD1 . CASSSDRVNQPQHF TGTGCCAGCTCATCGGACAGGGTGAATCAGCCCCAGCATTTT
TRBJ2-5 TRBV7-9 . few CASSSPQETQYF TGTGCCAGCAGCTCCCCGCAAGAGACCCAGTACTTC
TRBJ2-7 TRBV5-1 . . CASSPDNRDFYEQYF TGCGCCAGCAGCCCTGATAACCGGGACTTCTACGAGCAGTACTTC
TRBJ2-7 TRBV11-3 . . CASSRAWGDDEQYF TGTGCCAGCAGCAGGGCCTGGGGGGACGACGAGCAGTACTTC
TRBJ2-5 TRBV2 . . CASTTGMRFRETQYF TGTGCCAGCACCACCGGGATGAGGTTCCGCGAGACCCAGTACTTC
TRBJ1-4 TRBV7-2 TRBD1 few CASSLEPLGQGGKLFF TGTGCCAGCAGCTTAGAACCCCTTGGACAGGGAGGGAAACTGTTTTTT
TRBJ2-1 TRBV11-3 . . CASSSGLSLSYNEQFF TGTGCCAGCTCCTCAGGACTCTCACTCTCCTACAATGAGCAGTTCTTC
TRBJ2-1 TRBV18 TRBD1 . CASSLRTGKFF TGTGCCAGCTCACTACGGACAGGGAAGTTCTTC
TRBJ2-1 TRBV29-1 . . CSVGRAEGNEQFF TGCAGCGTTGGGAGGGCTGAGGGGAATGAGCAGTTCTTC
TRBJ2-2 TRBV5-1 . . CASSLGAPTGELFF TGCGCCAGCAGCTTGGGGGCCCCCACCGGGGAGCTGTTTTTT
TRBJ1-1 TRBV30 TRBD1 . CAWSTKWAGGIMNTEAFF TGTGCCTGGAGTACCAAATGGGCAGGGGGTATCATGAACACTGAAGCTTTCTTT
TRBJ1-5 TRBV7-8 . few CASSLIVDRTYNQPQHF TGTGCCAGCAGCTTAATCGTCGACAGAACCTACAATCAGCCCCAGCATTTT
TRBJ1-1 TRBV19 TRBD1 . CASSLDRGGTEAFF TGTGCCAGTAGCCTGGACAGGGGAGGTACTGAAGCTTTCTTT